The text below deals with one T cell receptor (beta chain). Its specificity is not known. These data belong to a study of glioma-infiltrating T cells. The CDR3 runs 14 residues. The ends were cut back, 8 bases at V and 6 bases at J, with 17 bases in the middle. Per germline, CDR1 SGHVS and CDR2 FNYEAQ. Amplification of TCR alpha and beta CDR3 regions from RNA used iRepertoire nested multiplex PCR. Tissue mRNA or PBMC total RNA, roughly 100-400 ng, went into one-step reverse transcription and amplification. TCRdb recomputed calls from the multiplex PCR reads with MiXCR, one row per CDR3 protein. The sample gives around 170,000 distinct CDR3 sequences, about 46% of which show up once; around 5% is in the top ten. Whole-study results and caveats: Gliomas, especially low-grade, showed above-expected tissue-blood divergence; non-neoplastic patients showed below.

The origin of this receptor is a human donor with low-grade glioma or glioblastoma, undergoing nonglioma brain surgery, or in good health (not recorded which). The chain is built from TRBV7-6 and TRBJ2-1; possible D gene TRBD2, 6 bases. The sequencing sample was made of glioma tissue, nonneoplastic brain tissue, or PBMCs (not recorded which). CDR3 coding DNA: TGTGCCAGCGCGGGGTACCGGCGCGGCAATGAGCAGTTCTTC. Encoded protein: CASAGYRRGNEQFF.